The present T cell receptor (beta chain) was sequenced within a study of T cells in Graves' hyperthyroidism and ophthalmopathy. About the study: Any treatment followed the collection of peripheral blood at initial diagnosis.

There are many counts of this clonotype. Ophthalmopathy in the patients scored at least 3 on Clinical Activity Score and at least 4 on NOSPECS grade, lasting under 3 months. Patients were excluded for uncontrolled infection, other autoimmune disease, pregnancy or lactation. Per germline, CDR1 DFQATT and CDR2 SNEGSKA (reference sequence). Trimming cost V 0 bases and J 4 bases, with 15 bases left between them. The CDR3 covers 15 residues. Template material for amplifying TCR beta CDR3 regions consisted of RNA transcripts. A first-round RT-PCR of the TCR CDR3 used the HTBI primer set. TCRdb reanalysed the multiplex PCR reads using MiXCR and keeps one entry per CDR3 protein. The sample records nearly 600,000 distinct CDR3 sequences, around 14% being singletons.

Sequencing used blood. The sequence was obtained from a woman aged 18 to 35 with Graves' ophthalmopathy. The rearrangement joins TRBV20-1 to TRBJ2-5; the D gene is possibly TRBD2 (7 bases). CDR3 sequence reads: CSARDHGGLGETQYF. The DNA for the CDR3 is TGCAGTGCTAGAGATCACGGGGGGCTGGGAGAGACCCAGTACTTC.